This TCR beta chain is drawn from a study of CD8 T cells in Susac syndrome. General observations from the study: It was acknowledged in the study that its TCR sequencing and HLA analysis involved a relatively small number of individuals.

Random hexamers were used to reverse transcribe the RNA input (about 0.5 to 1 ug). TCR beta CDR3 was amplified by immunoSEQ multiplex PCR. This amplification extended across 54 Vbeta and 13 Jbeta segments. One entry per CDR3 protein results from TCRdb running MiXCR on the immunoSEQ multiplex PCR reads. The repertoire consists of approximately 300,000 distinct CDR3 sequences, with roughly 90% occurring once and the leading ten covering around 0.18%. As for this clonotype: The antigen is not known.

V dropped 4 bases and J dropped 1 base, with 15 bases sitting between them. The CDR3 consists of 16 residues. Germline values: CDR1 SNHLY, CDR2 FYNNEI. This sequence originates from a human donor with multiple sclerosis. V and J are TRBV2 and TRBJ2-3, with D tentatively TRBD1 or TRBD2 (5 bases each). The specimen was CD8+ T cells from PBMCs. The CDR3 sequence is CASSGGWSEGTDTQYF. The CDR3 DNA follows: TGTGCCAGCAGTGGGGGGTGGTCGGAGGGCACAGATACGCAGTATTTT.